This T cell receptor (beta chain) was identified in a study of T-cell memory formation after mild COVID-19 (TCRdb year 2021). About the full investigation: TCR sequence clusters from the two donors were largely donor specific. In two donors, T-cell clones that expanded and contracted after mild COVID-19 were tracked by sequencing TCRalpha and TCRbeta repertoires over time. Two young, previously healthy adult volunteers, one female and one male, were included in the cohort. Summary of the overall study and its limitations: Clones that contracted from day 15 to 85 showed balanced CD4/CD8 phenotypes, whereas a second wave of clones that expanded from day 15 to 37 leaned towards CD4+. Contracting CD4+ clones were located mainly in the CM and EM memory subsets, whereas CD8+ clones were found to be enriched in EMRA. Whether the second-wave clones peaking on day 37 were SARS-CoV-2 specific was not confirmed. The study included only a couple of mild cases, and larger cohorts that include severe cases with pre-infection samples were judged to be necessary. Some responding clones were found in pre-infection memory, which suggests that pre-existing cross-reactive memory T cells took part in the SARS-CoV-2 response.

According to the germline V gene (reference sequence), CDR1 reads LNHNV and CDR2 reads YYDKDF. Relative to germline, V is 2 bases shorter and J is 5 bases shorter, with 11 bases between their ends. From the cysteine up to the phenylalanine, the CDR3 has a length of 14 residues. The CDR3 DNA has 42 bases and is translated from base 1. This clonotype was recorded at least ten times. The target of this receptor is not known. The record has no base qualities; no much larger clone is one base away. Ficoll-Paque density gradient centrifugation was the method used to isolate PBMCs. TCRdb names Illumina NovaSeq 6000 as the instrument used. TCRalpha and TCRbeta cDNA libraries were constructed by 5'RACE with constant-segment primers, with sample barcodes and unique molecular identifiers being introduced. RNA was extracted from every sample with Trizol reagent. Libraries were amplified in two PCR steps, with a second sample barcode and Illumina TruSeq adapters added in the second step. Sequencing of the libraries was done on an Illumina NovaSeq, producing 2 x 150 bp paired-end reads. Per the original workflow: With migec v1.2.7, reads were demultiplexed and then collapsed into UMI-guided consensus sequences. With mixcr v2.1.11, UMI consensuses were aligned to TRA and TRB V and J templates and assembled into clonotypes. A clonotype was counted as expanded or contracted only if both edgeR and NoisET called the change significant, with noise models trained on biological replicates. For edgeR calls, the cutoffs were a false discovery rate-adjusted p below 0.01 and a log2 fold-change threshold of 1. As an exploratory analysis of dynamics, PCA with hierarchical clustering was applied to max-normalized trajectories of the 1000 most abundant clonotypes. Each responding clone was given a CD4 or CD8 phenotype based on the CD4+ and CD8+ repertoires, which had been sequenced separately. Using fastp at Q25 and MiXCR, TCRdb reprocessed the public reads and kept productive beta chains. Each CDR3 protein gets just one entry, which takes the most common genes and DNA from the rows behind it. Here the V and J calls rest on TCRdb's processing, not on the authors' analysis. Recorded for this sample are about 440,000 distinct CDR3 sequences; roughly 20% of them occurred a single time. The top ten clonotypes cover 8.4% of the sample.

The TCR was taken from an adult woman who had mild COVID-19 (a few samples of this study predate the infection). The sample titles of this study are shuffled in the database, so cell type and time point are left out; the donor was told from shared clones. The sequenced sample was PBMCs or a T cell subset sorted from them (not recorded which). Recombination linked TRBV15 to TRBJ2-3; the D gene is unclear. The CDR3 protein: CATSRSRLEDTQYF. The nucleotide sequence reads as follows: TGTGCCACCAGCAGATCGCGCCTCGAAGATACGCAGTATTTT. Supplemented by the reference TRBV15 and TRBJ2-3 proteins around the CDR3, the complete variable domain is DAMVIQNPRYQVTQFGKPVTLSCSQTLNHNVMYWYQQKSSQAPKLLFHYYDKDFNNEADTPDNFQSRRPNTSFCFLDIRSPGLGDTAMYLCATSRSRLEDTQYFGPGTRLTVL.